Here is one TCR beta chain with its context. This sample was included in a study of blood T cell repertoires in COVID-19. Study information: The United States, Italy and Spain were the sources of the acute and convalescent COVID-19 samples. In each case, the material was cDNA or gDNA derived from T cells, B-cell-depleted T cells, or PBMCs.

The CDR3 spans 15 residues. With 2 bases removed from V and 2 bases from J, the gap between germline ends came to 11 bases. Germline V gene lookup returns CDR1 MNHNS and CDR2 SASEGT. Per the original data handling: Reference gene primers were amplified, and this amplification served to estimate nucleated cell counts. Profiled with immunoSEQ multiplex PCR; TCRdb holds only in-frame clones, not every one. That table gives V, J and clone size, and the DNA gave D and trimming. The data hold about 81,000 clones, with 91% observed a single time. Sequenced: peripheral blood. J is TRBJ2-3 and V is TRBV6-1, with D perhaps TRBD2 (6 bases). This TCR was recovered from a woman between 45 and 60 years old in a cohort sampled during active COVID-19. CDR3 region: CASSESSDYTDTQYF. The CDR3 region has the DNA TGTGCCAGCAGTGAATCCTCGGACTACACAGATACGCAGTATTTT.